Listed below are T cell receptor beta chains from one sample, sequenced in a study of type 1 regulatory T cells. TCRdb independently ran MiXCR on the reads; one entry per CDR3 protein. This sample yields just under 65,000 distinct CDR3 sequences, of which around 49% are seen a single time; roughly 2.2% belongs to the top ten. The antigens for these receptors are not known. The sample taken for sequencing was cultured non-Tr1 T cells, either the whole culture or a sorted T cell fraction (not recorded which). The receptor source for this set is a human donor in good health. Each CDR3 is given with its conserved first and last residue. D genes are given only for firm matches. Size values are once, few and many counts, or a class for expanded clones, and some rows have none.

18	TRBV5-1	-	-	TRBJ2-1	TGCGCCAGCAGTTTGGGGACCCCCGGGACCCAGGGGCGGGGTGAGCAGTTCTTC	CASSLGTPGTQGRGEQFF
14	TRBV7-2	-	-	TRBJ1-2	TGTGCCAGCAGCTCGACGGGACGGAACTATGGCTACACCTTC	CASSSTGRNYGYTF
15	TRBV6-2/TRBV6-3	-	TRBD1	TRBJ1-5	TGTGCCAGCAGTTACTTCGGACAGGGGTATCAGCCCCAGCATTTT	CASSYFGQGYQPQHF
15	TRBV7-8	few	-	TRBJ2-1	TGTGCCAGCAGCTTAGTGCAGTTCTCCTACAATGAGCAGTTCTTC	CASSLVQFSYNEQFF
14	TRBV6-1	few	-	TRBJ2-3	TGTGCCAGCAGTTATCATTCTAGCACAGATACGCAGTATTTT	CASSYHSSTDTQYF
17	TRBV30	-	TRBD2	TRBJ2-3	TGTGCCTGGAGCCCAAAGGGGCGGGGGGGTAGCACAGATACGCAGTATTTT	CAWSPKGRGGSTDTQYF
14	TRBV27	-	TRBD1	TRBJ1-1	TGTGCCAGCAGTAGACAGGGGCCGAACACTGAAGCTTTCTTT	CASSRQGPNTEAFF
14	TRBV18	-	-	TRBJ2-5	TGTGCCAGCTCACGGGTCAGCACCCAAGAGACCCAGTACTTC	CASSRVSTQETQYF
15	TRBV4-3	medium-sized	TRBD2	TRBJ2-1	TGCGCCAGCAGCTTTTTAGCGGGGGGGCTCAATGAGCAGTTCTTC	CASSFLAGGLNEQFF
15	TRBV5-1	-	-	TRBJ2-7	TGCGCCAGCAGCTTGGCCGGGACGGGGACCTACGAGCAGTACTTC	CASSLAGTGTYEQYF
13	TRBV20-1	-	TRBD1	TRBJ1-2	TGCAGTGCTAATCCGGGACAGATCTATGGCTACACCTTC	CSANPGQIYGYTF
14	TRBV6-1	-	TRBD2	TRBJ2-3	TGTGCCAGCAGTGACGCGGGGGGGCGGCTAACGCAGTATTTT	CASSDAGGRLTQYF
13	TRBV6-5	-	-	TRBJ2-2	TGTGCCAGCATCAGCAGGGTCTCCGGGGAGCTGTTTTTT	CASISRVSGELFF